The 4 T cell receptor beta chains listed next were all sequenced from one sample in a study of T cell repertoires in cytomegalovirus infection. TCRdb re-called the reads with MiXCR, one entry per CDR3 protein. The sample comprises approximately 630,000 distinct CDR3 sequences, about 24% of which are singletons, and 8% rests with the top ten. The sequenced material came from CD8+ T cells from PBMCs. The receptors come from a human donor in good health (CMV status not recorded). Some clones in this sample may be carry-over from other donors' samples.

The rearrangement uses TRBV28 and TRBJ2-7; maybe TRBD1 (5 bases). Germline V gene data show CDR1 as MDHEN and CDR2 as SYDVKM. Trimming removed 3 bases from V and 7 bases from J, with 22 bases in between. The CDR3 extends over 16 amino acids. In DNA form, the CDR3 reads TGTGCCAGCAGTTTGTCCGCAGGGTATATTCGTGGGGAGCAGTACGTC. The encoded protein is CASSLSAGYIRGEQYV.

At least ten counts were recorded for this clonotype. CDR3 sequence reads: CASSFLMVGELFF. CDR3 coding DNA: TGTGCCAGCAGCTTCCTAATGGTCGGGGAGCTGTTTTTT. V usage is TRBV7-6 and J usage is TRBJ2-2; D call uncertain. The CDR3 runs to 13 residues. V lost 3 bases and J 7 bases, leaving 9 bases between the germline ends. CDR1 and CDR2 from the germline V gene are SGHVS and FNYEAQ.

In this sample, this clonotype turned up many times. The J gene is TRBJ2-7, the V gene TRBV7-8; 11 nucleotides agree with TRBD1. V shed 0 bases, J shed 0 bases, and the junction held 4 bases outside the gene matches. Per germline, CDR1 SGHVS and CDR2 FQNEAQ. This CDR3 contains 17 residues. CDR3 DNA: TGTGCCAGCAGCTTAGCCCCAGGACAGGGGGCCTCCTACGAGCAGTACGTC. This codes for CASSLAPGQGASYEQYV.

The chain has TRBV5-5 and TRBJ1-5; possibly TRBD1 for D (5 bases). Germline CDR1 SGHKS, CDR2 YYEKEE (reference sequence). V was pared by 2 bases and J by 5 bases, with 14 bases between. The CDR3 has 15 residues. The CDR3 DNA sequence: TGTGCCAGCAGCTTACACAGGCGAACCGATCAGCCCCAGCATTTT. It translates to CASSLHRRTDQPQHF.